This is a list of T cell receptor beta chains from one sample in a study of blood T cell repertoires in COVID-19. Only in-frame clones appear in the TCRdb table, and some are missing; sequencing was by immunoSEQ multiplex PCR. The table shows around 100,000 clones, with under 85% occurring only once. The sample comprised peripheral blood. These receptors were collected from a human donor in a cohort sampled during active COVID-19. The CDR3 runs from the conserved cysteine through the conserved F or W. Fields, in order: D gene, V gene, J gene, clone size, CDR3 DNA, CDR3 protein. A D gene is named only where the DNA matches it firmly. Only some rows state a clone size, as once, few, many or a class for expanded clones.

d_gene: -; v_gene: TRBV2; j_gene: TRBJ1-2; abundance: -; CDR3nt: TGTGCCAGCAGGATGACACAGGTTAACTATGGCTACACCTTC; CDR3aa: CASRMTQVNYGYTF
d_gene: -; v_gene: TRBV18; j_gene: TRBJ1-1; abundance: -; CDR3nt: TGTGCCAGCTCACCACGGGCCGTCAGGCAGACAAACACTGAAGCTTTCTTT; CDR3aa: CASSPRAVRQTNTEAFF
d_gene: TRBD2; v_gene: TRBV2; j_gene: TRBJ2-1; abundance: -; CDR3nt: TGTGCCAGCAGTGCGGCGGGAGGGCTGCTCAATGAGCAGTTCTTC; CDR3aa: CASSAAGGLLNEQFF
d_gene: TRBD2; v_gene: TRBV7-6; j_gene: TRBJ2-1; abundance: -; CDR3nt: TGTGCCAGCAGCTTGGGACTAGCGGAGCCTTACAATGAGCAGTTCTTC; CDR3aa: CASSLGLAEPYNEQFF
d_gene: TRBD2; v_gene: TRBV12-3/TRBV12-4; j_gene: TRBJ2-1; abundance: once; CDR3nt: TGTGCCAGCAGGCCCGGACTAGCGGGAGGGCCACTCTTC; CDR3aa: CASRPGLAGGPLF
d_gene: -; v_gene: TRBV5-3; j_gene: TRBJ1-3; abundance: -; CDR3nt: TGTGCCAGAAGCTTGACTGGACAGTATGGAAACACCATATATTTT; CDR3aa: CARSLTGQYGNTIYF
d_gene: TRBD2; v_gene: TRBV19; j_gene: TRBJ2-1; abundance: -; CDR3nt: TGTGCCAGTAGTACCGGACTAGCGTACGACAATGAGCAGTTCTTC; CDR3aa: CASSTGLAYDNEQFF
d_gene: TRBD1; v_gene: TRBV2; j_gene: TRBJ2-7; abundance: -; CDR3nt: TGTGCCAGCAGTGAAATTAGTTGGGGACAGCGATCCTACGAGCAGTACTTC; CDR3aa: CASSEISWGQRSYEQYF
d_gene: TRBD1; v_gene: TRBV12-5; j_gene: TRBJ2-7; abundance: few; CDR3nt: TGTGCTAGTGGCAGACAGGGGGCCTACGAGCAGTACTTC; CDR3aa: CASGRQGAYEQYF
d_gene: -; v_gene: TRBV18; j_gene: TRBJ1-2; abundance: -; CDR3nt: TGTGCCAGCTCACCGTACAGGGACTATGGCTACACCTTC; CDR3aa: CASSPYRDYGYTF
d_gene: TRBD1; v_gene: TRBV27; j_gene: TRBJ1-2; abundance: -; CDR3nt: TGTGCCAGCAGTTTAAGCCTGGGACAGGGGACCTATGGCTACACCTTC; CDR3aa: CASSLSLGQGTYGYTF
d_gene: TRBD1; v_gene: TRBV4-1; j_gene: TRBJ2-2; abundance: -; CDR3nt: TGCGCCAGCAGCCAAGACTCCAACAGGGGGAGAACCGGGGAGCTGTTTTTT; CDR3aa: CASSQDSNRGRTGELFF
d_gene: -; v_gene: TRBV19; j_gene: TRBJ1-1; abundance: -; CDR3nt: TGTGCCAGTACGAGGGCGGAACTGAACACTGAAGCTTTCTTT; CDR3aa: CASTRAELNTEAFF
d_gene: -; v_gene: TRBV4-3; j_gene: TRBJ1-4; abundance: -; CDR3nt: TGCGCCAGCAGCCAAGATCGCACAGGGAAGGAAAAACTGTTTTTT; CDR3aa: CASSQDRTGKEKLFF
d_gene: TRBD1; v_gene: TRBV5-6; j_gene: TRBJ2-7; abundance: -; CDR3nt: TGTGCCAGCAGCCACAACAGGGGGCTTTCCTACGAGCAGTACTTC; CDR3aa: CASSHNRGLSYEQYF
d_gene: -; v_gene: TRBV24-1; j_gene: TRBJ2-1; abundance: -; CDR3nt: TGTGCCACCAGTGATTTGTTTTTATCTGAGCAGTTCTTC; CDR3aa: CATSDLFLSEQFF
d_gene: TRBD1; v_gene: TRBV19; j_gene: TRBJ1-6; abundance: -; CDR3nt: TGTGCCAGTAGTATGACAGGGAGAAATTCACCCCTCCACTTT; CDR3aa: CASSMTGRNSPLHF
d_gene: TRBD1; v_gene: TRBV5-1; j_gene: TRBJ1-1; abundance: few; CDR3nt: TGCGCCAGCAGCCTCATACAGGGGGCGGTCACTGAAGCTTTCTTT; CDR3aa: CASSLIQGAVTEAFF
d_gene: -; v_gene: TRBV5-4; j_gene: TRBJ1-2; abundance: -; CDR3nt: TGTGCCAGCAGCTTCCCAGGCACCGAGACCCATGGCTACACCTTC; CDR3aa: CASSFPGTETHGYTF
d_gene: TRBD1; v_gene: TRBV28; j_gene: TRBJ1-4; abundance: -; CDR3nt: TGTGCCAGCAGATTGGACAGGGGTAATGAAAAACTGTTTTTT; CDR3aa: CASRLDRGNEKLFF
d_gene: TRBD1; v_gene: TRBV19; j_gene: TRBJ2-2; abundance: -; CDR3nt: TGTGCCAGTGGGGGACAGGGAGGCACCGGGGAGCTGTTTTTT; CDR3aa: CASGGQGGTGELFF
d_gene: TRBD1; v_gene: TRBV19; j_gene: TRBJ1-5; abundance: few; CDR3nt: TGTGCCAGTAGTATAGACAGGGGGCTAAGCAATCAGCCCCAGCATTTT; CDR3aa: CASSIDRGLSNQPQHF
d_gene: -; v_gene: TRBV18; j_gene: TRBJ2-7; abundance: -; CDR3nt: TGTGCCAGCTCAACGGGACACTCTCAAGGAGCCTACGAGCAGTACTTC; CDR3aa: CASSTGHSQGAYEQYF
d_gene: -; v_gene: TRBV28; j_gene: TRBJ1-1; abundance: -; CDR3nt: TGTGCCAGCAAAGAGACAGGGAACACTGAAGCTTTCTTT; CDR3aa: CASKETGNTEAFF
d_gene: -; v_gene: TRBV7-9; j_gene: TRBJ1-2; abundance: -; CDR3nt: TGTGCCAGCAGCTTCAGAGGGATCGAGGCTCCTGGCTACACCTTC; CDR3aa: CASSFRGIEAPGYTF
d_gene: -; v_gene: TRBV3-1/TRBV3-2; j_gene: TRBJ1-1; abundance: -; CDR3nt: TGTGCCAGCAGCCCTTACGGGACACTGAACACTGAAGCTTTCTTT; CDR3aa: CASSPYGTLNTEAFF
d_gene: TRBD2; v_gene: TRBV4-3; j_gene: TRBJ2-1; abundance: -; CDR3nt: TGCGCCAGCAGCCAAGATCTCGTAGCGGGGGGGAACAATGAGCAGTTCTTC; CDR3aa: CASSQDLVAGGNNEQFF
d_gene: TRBD1; v_gene: TRBV3-1/TRBV3-2; j_gene: TRBJ2-3; abundance: -; CDR3nt: TGTGCCAGCAGCCATCGGACAGGGCGATCGACAGATACGCAGTATTTT; CDR3aa: CASSHRTGRSTDTQYF